This T cell receptor beta chain was documented in a study of beta chain features in type 1 diabetes. General study results and limits: In type 1 diabetes patients, VDJ junctions had fewer insertions; deletions at these junctions were more frequent.

To note about this clone: Antigen unknown.

The germline V gene has CDR1 ENHRY and CDR2 SYGVKD. The CDR3 is 11 residues long. The V end was cut by 7 bases, the J end by 3 bases, with 6 bases between. About 100 mL of blood, on average, came from one heparinised draw per donor. Each of the CD4+ naive, central memory, regulatory and stem cell-like memory populations was sorted via CD45RO/CCR7/CD25/CD127/CD95/CD27. The sequenced template was cDNA made from the entire isolated RNA. Data came from immunoSEQ multiplex PCR; TCRdb stores just in-frame clones and leaves some out. The table has roughly 450,000 clones, approximately 15% seen once. The specimen was naive CD4+ T cells from blood. This TCR came from a man aged 30 to 45 in good health. The rearrangement joins TRBV10-3 to TRBJ1-1; D call uncertain. This CDR3 reads CAITQYTEAFF. The CDR3 DNA reads TGTGCCATCACTCAATACACTGAAGCTTTCTTT.